What follows describes a single TCR beta chain. The antigen remains undetermined. Assay execution took place at the deep level. TCRdb's table, derived via immunoSEQ multiplex PCR, lists solely in-frame clones and lacks some. The sample consists of a few million clones, more than 80% of them appearing once. The data stem from a study of shared clonotypes between healthy human individuals. Study summary: Contributing individuals were two females and three males aged 18 to 49.

General observations from the study: The small donor group covered limited genetic and exposure diversity.

The split of CD4+ cells yielded CD45RA+ naive and CD45RA-negative memory subsets. Germline V gene data show CDR1 as LGHNA and CDR2 as YSLEER. The CDR3 is made up of 15 amino acids. Unmatched junction bases numbered 5, after V lost 2 bases and J lost 7 bases. The material sequenced was naive CD4+ T cells sorted from blood. The subset denotes: CD45RA+ positively selected. The chain employs TRBV4-3 and TRBJ2-1; 10 bases agree with TRBD1. This TCR came from a man between 18 and 29 years old in good health. CDR3: CASSQRDRGSNEQFF. The CDR3 DNA is TGCGCCAGCAGCCAAAGGGACAGGGGAAGTAATGAGCAGTTCTTC.